This TCR beta chain comes out of a study of breast tumors, draining lymph nodes, adjacent tissues. Study results and limitations: Compared with basal-like, luminal-like tumors shared significantly more repertoire with nontumor tissue. The data were judged consistent with most tumor T cells coming from lymph node and expanding in tumor. Tumor repertoires ranked between lymph nodes and nontumor tissue in diversity, with V and J gene preferences.

This clonotype was recorded at least ten times. Antigen specificity is unknown. Axillary draining lymph nodes of breast cancer patients supplied the node samples. TCRdb ran MiXCR on the multiplex PCR reads and lists one entry per CDR3 protein. This table holds under 350,000 distinct CDR3 sequences, around 30% found once. Input material: axillary lymph node tissue. This clonotype was obtained from a female donor with breast cancer. Some clones in this sample may be carry-over from other donors' samples.

This chain's CDR3 is CASSLSGAGDEQFF. CDR3 coding DNA: TGTGCCAGCAGTTTATCCGGAGCCGGCGATGAGCAGTTCTTC. The V call is TRBV12-3 or TRBV12-4, the J call TRBJ2-1; D remains ambiguous. V was clipped by 2 bases and J by 8 bases, with 13 bases between them. The length of the CDR3 is 14 residues.